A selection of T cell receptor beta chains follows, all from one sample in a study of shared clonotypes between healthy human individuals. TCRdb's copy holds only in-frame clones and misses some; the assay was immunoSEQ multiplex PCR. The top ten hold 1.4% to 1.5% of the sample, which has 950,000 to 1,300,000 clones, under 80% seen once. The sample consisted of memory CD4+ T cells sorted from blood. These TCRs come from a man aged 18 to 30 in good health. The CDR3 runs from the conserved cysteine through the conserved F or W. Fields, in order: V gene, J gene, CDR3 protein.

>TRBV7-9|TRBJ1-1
CASSLARDSLLNTEAFF
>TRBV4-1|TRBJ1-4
CASSQGGSNEKLFF
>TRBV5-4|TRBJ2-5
CASSSGSYQETQYF
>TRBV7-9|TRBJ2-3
CASSLTGIADTQYF
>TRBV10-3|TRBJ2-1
CAIRTGTSGVSPRSHNEQFF
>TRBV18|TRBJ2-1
CASSQSDPLLSYNEQFF
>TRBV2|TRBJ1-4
CASSDGRVTNEKLFF
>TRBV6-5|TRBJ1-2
CASRKSGGSYGYTF
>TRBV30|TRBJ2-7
CAWSVPGYEQYF
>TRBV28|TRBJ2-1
CASSSPIKSQGHYSYNEQFF
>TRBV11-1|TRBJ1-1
CASSPGGGTEAFF
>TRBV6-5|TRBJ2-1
CASSSRAGNSYNEQFF
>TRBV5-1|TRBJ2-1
CASSLMDYNEQFF
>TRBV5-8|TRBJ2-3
CASSPDSPGVNTQYF
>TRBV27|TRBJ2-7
CASSLSGGEQYF
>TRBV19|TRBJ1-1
CASSIEGRTVTEAFF
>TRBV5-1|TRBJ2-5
CASSGTAGGIETQYF
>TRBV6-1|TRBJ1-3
CASTTDGLGNTIYF
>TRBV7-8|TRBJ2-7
CASAPGQRLSYEQYF
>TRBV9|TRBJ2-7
CASSVGVSMPYEQYF
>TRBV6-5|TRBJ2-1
CASRRGGANEQFF
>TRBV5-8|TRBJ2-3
CASSYRGDTQYF
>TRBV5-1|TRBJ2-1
CASSRLAGADEQFF
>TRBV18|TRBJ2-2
CASSPPQGDVTGELFF
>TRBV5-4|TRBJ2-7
CASSLDLGIFYEQYF
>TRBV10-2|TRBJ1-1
CASRWGQGSTEAFF
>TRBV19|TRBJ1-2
CASSTTGTLANYGYTF
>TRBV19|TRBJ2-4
CASSIQAKNIQYF
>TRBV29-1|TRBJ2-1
CSVNTGSSYNEQFF
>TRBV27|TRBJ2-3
CASSSNIMTQYF
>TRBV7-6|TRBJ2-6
CASSPGTGGAGANVLTF
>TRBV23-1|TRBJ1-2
CASSPILKGGSSGYTF
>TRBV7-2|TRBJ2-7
CASSLRQVSYEQYF
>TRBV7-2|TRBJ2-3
CASSRNKDTQYF
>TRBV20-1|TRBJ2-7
CSAGPNYEQYF
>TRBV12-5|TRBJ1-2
CASGQRTGGSYGYTF
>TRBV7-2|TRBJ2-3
CASTPNRDFGDTQYF
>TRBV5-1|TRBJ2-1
CASSTNRDLVF
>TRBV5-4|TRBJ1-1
CASSWGLIGAEAFF
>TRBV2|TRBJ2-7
CASTPQGGLYEQYF
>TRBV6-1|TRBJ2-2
CASSAGTGVGELFF
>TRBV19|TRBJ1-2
CASSTFSTVNYGYTF